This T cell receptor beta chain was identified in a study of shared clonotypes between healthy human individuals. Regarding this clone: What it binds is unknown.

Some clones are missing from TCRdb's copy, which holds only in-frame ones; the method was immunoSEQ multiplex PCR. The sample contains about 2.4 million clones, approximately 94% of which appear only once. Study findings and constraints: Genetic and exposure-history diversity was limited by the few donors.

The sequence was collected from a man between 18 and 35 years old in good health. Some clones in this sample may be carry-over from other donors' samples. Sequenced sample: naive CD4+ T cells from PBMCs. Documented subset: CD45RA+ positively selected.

The CDR3: CASSFLGTQYF. The DNA for the CDR3 is TGTGCCAGCAGTTTTTTGGGGACCCAGTACTTC. The chain recombines TRBV28 with TRBJ2-5; no reliable D call. Germline CDR1 and CDR2: MDHEN and SYDVKM. CDR3 length equals 11 residues. The V gene lost 3 bases and the J gene lost 7 bases, with 6 bases spanning the gap.